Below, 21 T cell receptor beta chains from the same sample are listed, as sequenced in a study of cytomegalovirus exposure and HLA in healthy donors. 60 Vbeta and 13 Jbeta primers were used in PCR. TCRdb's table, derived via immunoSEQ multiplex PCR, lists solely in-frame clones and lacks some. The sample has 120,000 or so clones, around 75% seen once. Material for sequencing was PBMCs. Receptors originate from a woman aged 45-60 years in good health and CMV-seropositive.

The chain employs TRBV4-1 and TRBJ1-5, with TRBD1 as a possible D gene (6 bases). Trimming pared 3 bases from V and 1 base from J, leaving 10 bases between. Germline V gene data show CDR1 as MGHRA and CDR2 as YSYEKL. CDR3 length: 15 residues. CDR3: CASSQRGASNQPQHF. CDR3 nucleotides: TGCGCCAGCAGCCAGCGGGGGGCCAGCAATCAGCCCCAGCATTTT.

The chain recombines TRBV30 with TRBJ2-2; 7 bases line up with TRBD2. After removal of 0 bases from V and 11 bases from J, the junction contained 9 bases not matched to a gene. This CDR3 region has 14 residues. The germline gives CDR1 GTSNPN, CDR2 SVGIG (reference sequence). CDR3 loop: CAWSVGRGRRELFF. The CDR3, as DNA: TGTGCCTGGAGTGTAGGGCGCGGGAGACGCGAGCTGTTTTTT.

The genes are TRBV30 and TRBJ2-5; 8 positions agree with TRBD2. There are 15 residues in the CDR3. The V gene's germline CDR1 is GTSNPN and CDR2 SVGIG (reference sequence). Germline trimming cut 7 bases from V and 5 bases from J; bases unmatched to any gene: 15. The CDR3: CASGPGGRVGETQYF. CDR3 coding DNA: TGTGCCTCAGGTCCGGGAGGGAGGGTTGGGGAGACCCAGTACTTC.

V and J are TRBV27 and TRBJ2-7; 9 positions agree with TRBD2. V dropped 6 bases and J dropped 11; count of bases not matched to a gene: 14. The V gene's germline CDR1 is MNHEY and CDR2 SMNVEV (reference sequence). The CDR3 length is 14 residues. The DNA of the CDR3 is TGTGCCAGCAGCAACCTCCCGGGACTAGCAGTGAAGTACTTC. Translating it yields CASSNLPGLAVKYF.

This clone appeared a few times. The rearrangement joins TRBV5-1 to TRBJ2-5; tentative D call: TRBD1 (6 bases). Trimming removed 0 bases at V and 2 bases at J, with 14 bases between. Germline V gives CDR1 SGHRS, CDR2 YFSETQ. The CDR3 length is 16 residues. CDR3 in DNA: TGCGCCAGCAGCTTGGACAACCGACAGGTTCAAGAGACCCAGTACTTC. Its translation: CASSLDNRQVQETQYF. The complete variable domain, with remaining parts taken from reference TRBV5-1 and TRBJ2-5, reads KAGVTQTPRYLIKTRGQQVTLSCSPISGHRSVSWYQQTPGQGLQFLFEYFSETQRNKGNFPGRFSGRQFSNSRSEMNVSTLELGDSALYLCASSLDNRQVQETQYFGPGTRLLVL.

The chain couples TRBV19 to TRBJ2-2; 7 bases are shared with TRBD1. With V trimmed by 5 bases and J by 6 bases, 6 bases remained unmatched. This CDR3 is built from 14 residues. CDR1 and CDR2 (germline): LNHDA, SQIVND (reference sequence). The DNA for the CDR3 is TGTGCCAGTAGTCGACAGGGAGAGGCCGGGGAGCTGTTTTTT. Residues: CASSRQGEAGELFF.

CDR3 coding DNA: TGTGCCATCAGTGATTTGTCGGGACTGAGCTCTGGGGCCAACGTCCTGACTTTC. Protein sequence: CAISDLSGLSSGANVLTF. The gene calls are TRBV10-3 and TRBJ2-6; tentative D call: TRBD2 (6 bases). This CDR3 contains 18 residues. The germline V gene encodes CDR1 ENHRY and CDR2 SYGVKD. V lost 3 bases, J lost 0 bases, and 15 bases lay in between.

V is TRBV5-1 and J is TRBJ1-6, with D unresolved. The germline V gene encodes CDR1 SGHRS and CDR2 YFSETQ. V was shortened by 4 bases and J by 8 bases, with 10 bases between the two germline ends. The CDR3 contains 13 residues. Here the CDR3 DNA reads TGCGCCAGCAGCCGAGGTGGGTATTCACCCCTCCACTTT. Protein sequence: CASSRGGYSPLHF.

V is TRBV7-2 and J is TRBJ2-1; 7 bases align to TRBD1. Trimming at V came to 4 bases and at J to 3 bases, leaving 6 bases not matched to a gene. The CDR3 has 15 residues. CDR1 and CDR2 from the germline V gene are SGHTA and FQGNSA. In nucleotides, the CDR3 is TGTGCCAGCAGCTCCAACCAGGGGGTCTACAATGAGCAGTTCTTC. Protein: CASSSNQGVYNEQFF.

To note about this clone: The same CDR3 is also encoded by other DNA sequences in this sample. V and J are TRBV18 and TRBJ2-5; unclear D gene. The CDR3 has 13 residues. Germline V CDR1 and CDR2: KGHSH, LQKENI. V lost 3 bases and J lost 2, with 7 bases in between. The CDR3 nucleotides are TGTGCCAGCTCACCCGGAGTGCAAGAGACCCAGTACTTC. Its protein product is CASSPGVQETQYF.

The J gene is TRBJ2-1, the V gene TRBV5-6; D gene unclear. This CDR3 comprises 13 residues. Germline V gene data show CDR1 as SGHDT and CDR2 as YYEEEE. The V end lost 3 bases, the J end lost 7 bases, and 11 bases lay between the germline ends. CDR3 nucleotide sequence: TGTGCCAGCAGCTCCCCGTGGGCGAATGAGCAGTTCTTC. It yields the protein CASSSPWANEQFF.

DNA of the CDR3: TGTGCCAGCAGCCAAGCACTAGCGGCCAGCTCCTACGAGCAGTACTTC. Translation gives CASSQALAASSYEQYF. V usage is TRBV4-2 and J usage is TRBJ2-7, with 8 bases identical to TRBD2. The trim removed 1 base at V and 0 bases at J, leaving 5 bases unmatched. The length of the CDR3 is 16 residues. Germline CDR1 is LGHNA and CDR2 is YNFKEQ.

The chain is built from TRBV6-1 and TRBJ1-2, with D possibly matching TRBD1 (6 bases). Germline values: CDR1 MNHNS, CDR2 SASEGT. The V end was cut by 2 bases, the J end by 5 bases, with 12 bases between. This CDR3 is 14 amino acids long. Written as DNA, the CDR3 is TGTGCCAGCAGTGAAAGTGGCAGGGGTTATGGCTACACCTTC. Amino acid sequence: CASSESGRGYGYTF.

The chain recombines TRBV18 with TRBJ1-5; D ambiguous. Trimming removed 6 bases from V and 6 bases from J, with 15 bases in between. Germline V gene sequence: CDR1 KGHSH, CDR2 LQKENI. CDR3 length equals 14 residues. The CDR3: CASSPNGYGQPQHF. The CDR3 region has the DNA TGTGCCAGCTCGCCCAACGGGTACGGTCAGCCCCAGCATTTT.

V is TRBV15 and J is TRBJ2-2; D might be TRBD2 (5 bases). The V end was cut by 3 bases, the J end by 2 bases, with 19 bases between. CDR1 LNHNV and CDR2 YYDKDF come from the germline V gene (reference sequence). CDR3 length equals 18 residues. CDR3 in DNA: TGTGCCACCAGCAGCCGCAACCGGAGGTGGGAAAACACCGGGGAGCTGTTTTTT. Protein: CATSSRNRRWENTGELFF.

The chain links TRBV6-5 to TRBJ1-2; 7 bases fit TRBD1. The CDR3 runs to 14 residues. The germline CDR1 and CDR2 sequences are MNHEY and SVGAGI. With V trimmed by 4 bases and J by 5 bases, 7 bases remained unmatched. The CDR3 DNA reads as TGTGCCAGCAGTTCAATGACAGGGCTTTATGGCTACACCTTC. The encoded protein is CASSSMTGLYGYTF.

CDR3 bases: TGTGCCAGCAGCTTTGGGTCGGGTCAGCCCCAGCATTTT. Translated: CASSFGSGQPQHF. The V and J genes are TRBV7-2 and TRBJ1-5; D gene ambiguous. Germline CDR1 SGHTA, CDR2 FQGNSA. V was trimmed by 3 bases and J by 6 bases, leaving 9 bases between them. CDR3 length equals 13 residues.

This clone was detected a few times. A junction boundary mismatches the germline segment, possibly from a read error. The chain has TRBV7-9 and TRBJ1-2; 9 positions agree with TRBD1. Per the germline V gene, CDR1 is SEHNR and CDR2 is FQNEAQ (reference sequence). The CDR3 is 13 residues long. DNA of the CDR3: TGTTCCAGCAGTGTACAGGGGGCCGATGGCTACACCTTC. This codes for CSSSVQGADGYTF.

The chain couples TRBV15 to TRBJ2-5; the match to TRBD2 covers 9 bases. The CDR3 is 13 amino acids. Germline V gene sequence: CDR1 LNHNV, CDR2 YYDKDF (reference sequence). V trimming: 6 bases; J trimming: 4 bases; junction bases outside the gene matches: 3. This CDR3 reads CATRVAGVETQYF. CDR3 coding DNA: TGTGCCACCAGGGTAGCGGGAGTAGAGACCCAGTACTTC.

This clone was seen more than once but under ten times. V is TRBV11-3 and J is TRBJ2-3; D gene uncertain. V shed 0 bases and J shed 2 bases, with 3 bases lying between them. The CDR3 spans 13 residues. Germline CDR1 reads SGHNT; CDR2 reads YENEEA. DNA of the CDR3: TGTGCCAGCAGCTTAGACCTCACAGATACGCAGTATTTT. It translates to CASSLDLTDTQYF.

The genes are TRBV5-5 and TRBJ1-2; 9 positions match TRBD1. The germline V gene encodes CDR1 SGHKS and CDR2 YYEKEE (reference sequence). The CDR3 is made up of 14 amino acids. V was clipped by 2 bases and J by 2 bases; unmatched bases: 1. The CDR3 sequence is CASSFGTGNYGYTF. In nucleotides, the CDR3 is TGTGCCAGCAGCTTTGGGACAGGGAACTATGGCTACACCTTC.